This entry concerns a single TCR beta chain. Ages ranged from roughly 18 to 100 years, with residence in 20 to 30 US areas. Contact with a PCR-confirmed or clinician-diagnosed COVID-19 case occurred within 2 weeks of entry. These data originate in a study of blood T cell repertoires in COVID-19. For the study at large: T cells, B-cell-depleted T cells, or PBMCs supplied cDNA or gDNA.

In the original processing: Amplification from reference gene primers served as the basis for estimated nucleated cell counts. Produced via immunoSEQ multiplex PCR; TCRdb's table is partial and in-frame only. Clone size and the V and J calls come from that table; the DNA yielded D and trimming. The table has a few hundred thousand clones, about 88% seen once. Sample: PBMCs or T cells enriched from blood (not recorded which). This TCR was recovered from a woman under 30 who had been exposed to COVID-19.

CDR3 sequence: CASSVVPGGKAEQFF. The CDR3, as DNA: TGTGCCAGCAGCGTAGTGCCAGGGGGCAAGGCTGAGCAGTTCTTC. The chain links TRBV9 to TRBJ2-1; 8 nucleotides line up with TRBD1. CDR1 SGDLS and CDR2 YYNGEE come from the germline V gene. Losses at the gene ends were 0 bases for V and 9 bases for J; bases not matched to a gene: 8. The CDR3 has 15 residues.